Listed below are T cell receptor beta chains from one sample, sequenced in a study of T cells in Graves' hyperthyroidism and ophthalmopathy. TCRdb ran MiXCR on the multiplex PCR reads and lists one entry per CDR3 protein. The sample includes 250,000 to 350,000 distinct CDR3 sequences, approximately 21% seen only once; the top ten take about 60%. The sequencing sample was made of blood. Source of these receptors: a man aged 25 to 40 with Graves' ophthalmopathy. Both conserved end residues are part of each CDR3. A D gene is named only where the DNA matches it firmly. The size entry is marked missing in some rows and otherwise reads once, few, many or a size class.

>TRBJ2-1|TRBV7-3|many|TRBD2
TGTGCCAGCAGGGATCTAGCGGGAGCAACAAATGAGCAGTTCTTC
CASRDLAGATNEQFF
>TRBJ1-4|TRBV7-2|-|-
TGTGCCAGCAGCTCCGCCGGGGGGACTAATGAAAAACTGTTTTTT
CASSSAGGTNEKLFF
>TRBJ2-3|TRBV5-4|-|TRBD1
TGTGCCAGCAGGACCCTGGGACAGGGAAAGATAGGTACGCAGTATTTT
CASRTLGQGKIGTQYF
>TRBJ2-5|TRBV27|-|TRBD2
TGTGCCAGCAGTTTAGCGGGAGGGCCGGGAGAGACCCAGTACTTC
CASSLAGGPGETQYF
>TRBJ2-1|TRBV25-1|-|TRBD2
TGTGCCAGCAGTGGGCCCCTCAGGACTAGCGGGACCTACAATGAGCAGTTCTTC
CASSGPLRTSGTYNEQFF
>TRBJ2-2|TRBV5-6|many|-
TGTGCCAGCAGCTTGACGGGGCGCAACACCGGGGAGCTGTTTTTT
CASSLTGRNTGELFF
>TRBJ2-1|TRBV12-3/TRBV12-4|many|TRBD1
TGTGCCAGCAGCCCTCGGACAGGGGAGCACAATGAGCAGTTCTTC
CASSPRTGEHNEQFF
>TRBJ1-2|TRBV11-2|-|TRBD1
TGTGCCAGCAGCTTTGGTGTGGGACAGATGCTCACCTTC
CASSFGVGQMLTF
>TRBJ1-2|TRBV7-8|-|TRBD1
TGTGCCAGCAGCTTACAGGGGGGAGACTATGGCTACACCTTC
CASSLQGGDYGYTF
>TRBJ1-4|TRBV5-1|many|-
TGCGCCAGCAGCTTGGCTGGGGGGACTAATGAAAAACTGTTTTTT
CASSLAGGTNEKLFF
>TRBJ2-7|TRBV13|-|-
TGTGCCAGCAGCTCCTTGGAGGGGGACGAGCAGTACTTC
CASSSLEGDEQYF
>TRBJ2-6|TRBV27|-|TRBD1
TGTGCCAGCAGTTCACGACAGGGCCGGGCTGGGGCCAACGTCCTGACTTTC
CASSSRQGRAGANVLTF
>TRBJ2-7|TRBV4-2|-|-
TGTGCCAGCAGCCCGTCAGTGGGTTTAACCCACGAGCAGTACTTC
CASSPSVGLTHEQYF
>TRBJ2-6|TRBV24-1|few|-
TGTGCCACCAGTGACGCGGGTTCTGGGGCCAACGTCCTGACTTTC
CATSDAGSGANVLTF
>TRBJ1-1|TRBV2|many|-
TGTGCCAGCAGTGAACGTAACACTGAAGCTTTCTTT
CASSERNTEAFF